Included here is one T cell receptor beta chain sequence, with context. Two negative PCRs, clearance, or symptom resolution characterized the recovered Cohort 3 donors. This sample is drawn from a study of blood T cell repertoires in COVID-19. About the study: PBMCs, B-cell-depleted T cells, or T cells provided the cDNA or gDNA that made up the material.

In the authors' workflow: Scientists estimated how many nucleated cells there were by amplifying reference gene primers. Repertoires were generated with immunoSEQ multiplex PCR, while TCRdb's copy carries only in-frame clones and drops some. D and trimming come from the DNA, and the V and J calls and clone size come from that table. The data show roughly 270,000 clones, less than 85% seen once. This CDR3 has 12 amino acids. Germline CDR1 SEHNR, CDR2 FQNEAQ (reference sequence). The V gene lost 2 bases and the J gene lost 6 bases, with 7 bases spanning the gap. The specimen sequenced was PBMCs or T cells enriched from blood (not recorded which). The sequence was obtained from a woman between 45 and 60 years old who had recovered from COVID-19. This chain connects TRBV7-9 to TRBJ1-1; unclear D gene. The DNA for the CDR3 is TGTGCCAGCAGCTTACTCAACTCTGAAGCTTTCTTT. Its translation is CASSLLNSEAFF.